These 25 T cell receptor beta chains were all obtained from the same sample, sequenced in a study of PD-1 blockade in classical Hodgkin lymphoma. Profiled with immunoSEQ multiplex PCR; TCRdb holds only in-frame clones, not every one. The sample lists some 30,000 clones; 82% were seen once. Time point denoted: cycle 4 day 1 (C4D1), after 6 weeks of nivolumab. Following autologous stem cell transplantation, relapse occurred in every patient, and exposure to brentuximab vedotin varied. Sequences were derived from peripheral blood mononuclear cells (PBMCs), sampled before the fourth cycle of nivolumab. Receptor source: a human donor with classical Hodgkin lymphoma.

The chain links TRBV7-6 to TRBJ1-6, with TRBD1 identical over 8 bases. Germline CDR1 and CDR2: SGHVS and FNYEAQ. The CDR3 has 15 residues. Losses at the gene ends were 3 bases for V and 9 bases for J; bases not matched to a gene: 7. The CDR3 DNA reads as TGTGCCAGCAGCTTGTACGGACAGGGTTTTTCACCCCTCCACTTT. It codes for CASSLYGQGFSPLHF.

This clone was found a few times. V usage is TRBV2 and J usage is TRBJ1-5, with D tentatively TRBD1 (6 bases). V was cut by 2 bases and J by 4 bases, with 9 bases left in between. Germline V lookup: CDR1 SNHLY, CDR2 FYNNEI. CDR3 length: 14 amino acids. The CDR3 bases are TGTGCCAGCAGTGAATACAGGGTGAATCAGCCCCAGCATTTT. This translates into CASSEYRVNQPQHF.

As for this clone: Other nucleotide sequences from this sample produce the same CDR3. J is TRBJ2-7 and V is TRBV7-6; possibly TRBD1 for D (6 bases). The V and J ends lost 4 bases and 12 bases respectively, with 19 bases between them. The CDR3 is 13 amino acids. Germline V gives CDR1 SGHVS, CDR2 FNYEAQ. The CDR3 loop is CASSSGQGLVPYF. CDR3 coding DNA: TGTGCCAGCAGCTCCGGTCAGGGGCTAGTTCCGTACTTC. Full variable domain (remainder filled in from reference TRBV7-6 and TRBJ2-7): GAGVSQSPRYKVTKRGQDVALRCDPISGHVSLYWYRQALGQGPEFLTYFNYEAQQDKSGLPNDRFSAERPEGSISTLTIQRTEQRDSAMYRCASSSGQGLVPYFGPGTRLTVT.

The chain is built from TRBV5-1 and TRBJ1-1; D is undetermined. V was trimmed by 2 bases and J by 2 bases, leaving 13 bases between them. The CDR3 is 15 amino acids. CDR1 and CDR2 (germline): SGHRS, YFSETQ. The CDR3: CASSFRMSGNTEAFF. The CDR3 nucleotides are TGCGCCAGCAGCTTTCGAATGTCGGGAAACACTGAAGCTTTCTTT.

V and J are TRBV11-2 and TRBJ2-7; 8 bases map to TRBD2. The V gene end was trimmed by 4 bases and the J gene end by 3 bases; junction bases not matched to a gene: 5. The CDR3 sequence is 14 residues long. Germline CDR1 reads SGHAT; CDR2 reads FQNNGV. The CDR3 DNA is TGTGCCAGCAGCTCACTCCGGGGGGGCTACGAGCAGTACTTC. It yields the protein CASSSLRGGYEQYF.

Here the CDR3 DNA reads TGTGCCAGCAGCTTAACGGTCACGGGGGGTACGCAGTATTTT. Translating gives CASSLTVTGGTQYF. The chain recombines TRBV7-3 with TRBJ2-3; TRBD2 aligns across 7 bases. Unmatched junction bases numbered 5, after V lost 0 bases and J lost 8 bases. The CDR3 is 14 residues long. The V gene's germline CDR1 is SGHTA and CDR2 FQGTGA.

CDR3 DNA sequence: TGTGCCAGCAGCCAAAGGACGGACAGGGACGAAAAACTGTTTTTT. Encoded protein: CASSQRTDRDEKLFF. This chain joins TRBV28 and TRBJ1-4; TRBD1 aligns across 8 bases. This CDR3 region has 15 residues. The germline gives CDR1 MDHEN, CDR2 SYDVKM. V shed 6 bases, J shed 8 bases, and the junction held 11 bases outside the gene matches.

This clone rates as medium-sized (0.01 to 0.1%). The rearrangement links TRBV4-3 to TRBJ2-4, with 8 bases lining up with TRBD2. The CDR3 sequence is 17 residues long. The V gene's germline CDR1 is LGHNA and CDR2 YSLEER. The V gene end was trimmed by 0 bases and the J gene end by 1 base; junction bases not matched to a gene: 5. In nucleotides, the CDR3 is TGCGCCAGCAGCCAAGATAGCGGGGCTGGGGCCAAAAACATTCAGTACTTC. Its translation is CASSQDSGAGAKNIQYF.

The chain uses TRBV14 and TRBJ2-7; D is undetermined. The CDR3 spans 14 residues. V was pared by 0 bases and J by 5 bases, with 11 bases between. Germline loops: CDR1 SGHDN, CDR2 FVKESK. CDR3 sequence: CASSQDTPRDEQYF. In DNA form, the CDR3 reads TGTGCCAGCAGCCAAGATACCCCCAGAGACGAGCAGTACTTC.

This clone occurred a few times. The chain joins TRBV2 to TRBJ2-7, with no clear D. The V gene lost 5 bases and the J gene lost 4 bases, with 9 bases spanning the gap. This CDR3 spans 12 amino acids. Germline V CDR1 and CDR2: SNHLY, FYNNEI. In DNA form, the CDR3 reads TGTGCCAGCAGTAGGACCAAGTACGAGCAGTACTTC. Translation: CASSRTKYEQYF.

The V and J genes are TRBV6-4 and TRBJ2-3; D may be TRBD2 (7 bases). This CDR3 contains 15 residues. V was cut by 4 bases and J by 5 bases, with 16 bases left in between. Germline CDR1 MRHNA, CDR2 SNTAGT. The CDR3 DNA reads TGTGCCAGCAGTGCGACCCCCGGGGGGCAAGATACGCAGTATTTT. It translates to CASSATPGGQDTQYF.

The V call is TRBV30, the J call TRBJ2-1, with 8 positions matching TRBD1. The V gene's germline CDR1 is GTSNPN and CDR2 SVGIG (reference sequence). V gave up 1 base and J gave up 3 bases; unmatched junction bases: 8. The CDR3 spans 16 residues. The CDR3 sequence: CAWSGQGAIFYNEQFF. CDR3 DNA: TGTGCCTGGAGTGGCCAGGGGGCGATTTTCTACAATGAGCAGTTCTTC. Full variable domain (remainder filled in from reference TRBV30 and TRBJ2-1): SQTIHQWPATLVQPVGSPLSLECTVEGTSNPNLYWYRQAAGRGLQLLFYSVGIGQISSEVPQNLSASRPQDRQFILSSKKLLLSDSGFYLCAWSGQGAIFYNEQFFGPGTRLTVL.

This clone appeared a single time. V is TRBV21-1 and J is TRBJ1-2. TRBV21-1 is given as a pseudogene. The length of the CDR3 is 16 residues. The CDR3 region is CASSTRGSGFNYGYTF. As DNA, the CDR3 is TGTGCCAGCAGCACCAGAGGCAGCGGCTTTAACTATGGCTACACCTTC.

The J gene is TRBJ2-2, the V gene TRBV2; D possibly uses TRBD1 or TRBD2 (5 bases each). The V end was cut by 7 bases, the J end by 0 bases, with 15 bases between. In germline, CDR1 is SNHLY, CDR2 FYNNEI. The length of the CDR3 is 16 residues. The CDR3 region is CASIRDGHTNTGELFF. In DNA form, the CDR3 reads TGTGCCAGCATCAGGGACGGCCATACGAACACCGGGGAGCTGTTTTTT.

This clone turned up a few times. The chain recombines TRBV6-4 with TRBJ2-2; D remains ambiguous. The CDR3 runs 13 residues. V lost 5 bases and J lost 1, with 5 bases in between. Germline values: CDR1 MRHNA, CDR2 SNTAGT. The CDR3 nucleotides read TGTGCCAGCAGTCTACAGAACACCGGGGAGCTGTTTTTT. Amino acids: CASSLQNTGELFF.

By sample share, this clone is medium-sized (0.01 to 0.1%). This chain uses TRBV6-6 with TRBJ2-6; tentative D call: TRBD1 (6 bases). In germline, CDR1 is MNHNY, CDR2 SVGAGI (reference sequence). V was clipped by 7 bases and J by 2 bases, with 12 bases between them. This CDR3 has 15 amino acids. CDR3: CASKGWGPGANVLTF. CDR3 nucleotides: TGTGCCAGCAAAGGTTGGGGGCCTGGGGCCAACGTCCTGACTTTC.

This chain connects TRBV5-4 to TRBJ2-2; unclear D gene. The V gene lost 4 bases and the J gene lost 6 bases, with 7 bases spanning the gap. CDR1 SGHNT and CDR2 YYREEE come from the germline V gene (reference sequence). The CDR3 runs 12 residues. CDR3 protein: CASSAKAGELFF. CDR3 nucleotide sequence: TGTGCCAGCAGCGCCAAGGCCGGGGAGCTGTTTTTT.

This clone was detected once. The chain recombines TRBV5-6 with TRBJ2-5; no definite D call. The CDR3 is 11 residues long. Trimming pared 4 bases from V and 2 bases from J, leaving 3 bases between. Per the germline V gene, CDR1 is SGHDT and CDR2 is YYEEEE. The CDR3 DNA is TGTGCCAGCAGCCAACAAGAGACCCAGTACTTC. This codes for CASSQQETQYF.

The chain links TRBV21-1 to TRBJ2-7. TRBV21-1 has pseudogene status. This CDR3 is 14 amino acids long. CDR3 residues: CATSAGRLVYEQYF. CDR3 bases: TGTGCCACCTCTGCCGGGCGCTTGGTCTACGAGCAGTACTTC.

This clone appeared a single time. The junction departs from germline at one end; a sequencing error may be responsible. The V and J genes are TRBV2 and TRBJ2-7; D gene uncertain. This CDR3 contains 12 residues. Per the germline V gene, CDR1 is SNHLY and CDR2 is FYNNEI. As DNA, the CDR3 is TGTGCCAGCAAGACGGATTCCTACGGGCAGTACTTC. Its translation: CASKTDSYGQYF.

The chain is built from TRBV6-5 and TRBJ2-7; 9 bases line up with TRBD1. J was trimmed by 1 base and V by 4 bases; bases with no gene match: 2. This CDR3 is built from 14 residues. CDR1 and CDR2 from the germline V gene are MNHEY and SVGAGI. The CDR3 is CASSSGQGSYEQYF. Here the CDR3 DNA reads TGTGCCAGCAGTTCGGGACAGGGATCCTACGAGCAGTACTTC.

The chain combines TRBV27 with TRBJ1-2, with D possibly TRBD1 on 6 matching bases. CDR1 is MNHEY, CDR2 SMNVEV, per germline (reference sequence). The CDR3 consists of 12 residues. Trimming shortened V by 4 bases and J by 6 bases, and 9 bases separated the two germline ends. CDR3 DNA: TGTGCCAGCAGTTCTCACAGGGATGGCTACACCTTC. Its protein product is CASSSHRDGYTF.

This chain joins TRBV21-1 and TRBJ1-5; no check of the table's D call, TRBD1, against the DNA was made. TRBV21-1 is annotated as a pseudogene. CDR3 length: 14 residues. DNA for the CDR3: TGTGCCAGCGAAACAGGGTTTAGCAATCAGCCCCAGCATTTT. This translates into CASETGFSNQPQHF.

The chain links TRBV5-4 to TRBJ2-1; 8 bases map to TRBD2. Losses at the gene ends were 0 bases for V and 4 bases for J; bases not matched to a gene: 6. The CDR3 runs to 16 residues. Germline CDR1 and CDR2: SGHNT and YYREEE (reference sequence). This chain's CDR3 is CASSLASRGGYNEQFF. In DNA form, the CDR3 reads TGTGCCAGCAGCTTGGCGTCCCGGGGGGGTTACAATGAGCAGTTCTTC.

The chain joins TRBV5-1 to TRBJ1-3; perhaps TRBD1 as D (6 bases). With 6 bases removed from V and 0 bases from J, the gap between germline ends came to 13 bases. The CDR3 sequence is 15 residues long. The germline CDR1 and CDR2 sequences are SGHRS and YFSETQ. CDR3 DNA: TGCGCCAGCACCCTCGGACAGACCTCTGGAAACACCATATATTTT. This gives the protein CASTLGQTSGNTIYF. Combining the CDR3 with reference TRBV5-1 and TRBJ1-3 gives the whole variable domain KAGVTQTPRYLIKTRGQQVTLSCSPISGHRSVSWYQQTPGQGLQFLFEYFSETQRNKGNFPGRFSGRQFSNSRSEMNVSTLELGDSALYLCASTLGQTSGNTIYFGEGSWLTVV.